These T cell receptor beta chains were read from a single sample in a study of T cell responses to AZD1222 COVID-19 vaccine. Only in-frame clones appear in the TCRdb table, and some are missing; sequencing was by immunoSEQ multiplex PCR. The table lists some 15,000 clones, roughly 90% of them singletons. Sequences were derived from peripheral blood, sampled 28 days after the second AZD1222 dose. The receptors derive from an adult who received the AZD1222 COVID-19 vaccine. The CDR3 runs from the conserved cysteine through the conserved F or W. The D gene is left open where the match is weak. Clone size is shown for a subset of rows, as once, few, many or a class of expanded clone.

d_call clone_size j_call v_call cdr3_aa cdr3_nt
- - TRBJ1-4 TRBV9 CASSVRATNEKLFF TGTGCCAGCAGCGTGAGGGCAACTAATGAAAAACTGTTTTTT
TRBD1 - TRBJ2-1 TRBV19 CASSPGTGVNEQFF TGTGCCAGTAGTCCTGGGACAGGGGTCAATGAGCAGTTCTTC
TRBD1 few TRBJ1-1 TRBV19 CASSKTTGTVNTEAFF TGTGCCAGTAGTAAGACGACTGGGACAGTCAACACTGAAGCTTTCTTT
- - TRBJ1-3 TRBV19 CASSITPPGNTIYF TGTGCCAGTAGTATCACGCCCCCTGGAAACACCATATATTTT
TRBD2 few TRBJ2-1 TRBV11-2 CASTGGLSSYNEQFF TGTGCCAGCACCGGGGGGTTGAGCTCCTACAATGAGCAGTTCTTC
TRBD1 - TRBJ2-5 TRBV5-4 CASSEDRVGETQYF TGTGCCAGCTCAGAGGACAGGGTAGGGGAGACCCAGTACTTC
- - TRBJ1-3 TRBV7-3 CASSSIGTSSGNTIYF TGTGCCAGCAGCTCGATCGGGACAAGCTCTGGAAACACCATATATTTT
- once TRBJ1-5 TRBV6-5 CATQILQPQHF TGTGCCACCCAGATACTCCAGCCCCAGCATTTT
- - TRBJ2-1 TRBV24-1 CATSDPGMLRRDEQFF TGTGCCACCAGTGATCCCGGGATGCTACGGAGGGATGAGCAGTTCTTC
TRBD1 - TRBJ1-3 TRBV18 CASSPDRTGAFGNTIYF TGTGCCAGCTCACCGGATCGGACAGGGGCCTTCGGAAACACCATATATTTT
TRBD1 - TRBJ2-2 TRBV24-1 CATSDTQDRVSTGELFF TGTGCCACCAGTGATACCCAGGACAGGGTTAGCACCGGGGAGCTGTTTTTT
- - TRBJ2-5 TRBV20-1 CSASGRETQYF TGCAGTGCTAGCGGGCGGGAGACCCAGTACTTC
TRBD1 - TRBJ2-7 TRBV7-7 CASRQQTGSEQYF TGTGCTAGCAGGCAACAGACAGGGAGCGAGCAGTACTTC
- - TRBJ2-7 TRBV6-1 CASSEGWDTYEQYF TGTGCCAGCAGTGAAGGGTGGGACACCTACGAGCAGTACTTC
TRBD1 few TRBJ1-1 TRBV7-2 CASSLTGGESEAFF TGTGCCAGCAGCTTAACAGGGGGCGAAAGTGAAGCTTTCTTT
- - TRBJ2-3 TRBV3-1/TRBV3-2 CASSHTPGGTDTQYF TGTGCCAGCAGCCACACACCCGGGGGCACAGATACGCAGTATTTT
TRBD1 - TRBJ1-4 TRBV6-5 CASSSPGQANEKLFF TGTGCCAGCAGTTCTCCGGGACAGGCTAATGAAAAACTGTTTTTT
TRBD1 once TRBJ2-2 TRBV7-8 CASSGQGAPGELFF TGTGCCAGCAGCGGACAGGGGGCGCCCGGGGAGCTGTTTTTT
- - TRBJ2-7 TRBV12-2 CASRSCFGVEQYF TGTGCAAGTCGCTCTTGCTTTGGGGTTGAGCAGTACTTC
- - TRBJ2-1 TRBV19 CASSIGSSSNEQFF TGTGCCAGTAGTATTGGTTCTAGCAGCAATGAGCAGTTCTTC
- - TRBJ2-3 TRBV9 CASSVGRKDQSTDTQYF TGTGCCAGCAGCGTAGGAAGAAAGGACCAGAGCACAGATACGCAGTATTTT
TRBD1 - TRBJ2-1 TRBV24-1 CATSDTTGGDGNEQFF TGTGCCACCAGTGATACTACAGGGGGTGATGGCAATGAGCAGTTCTTC
TRBD1 - TRBJ1-6 TRBV18 CASSQTGDNSPLHF TGTGCCAGCTCACAGACAGGGGATAATTCACCCCTCCACTTT
TRBD1 - TRBJ2-7 TRBV28 CASSPLTGQGAYEQYF TGTGCCAGCAGTCCCTTAACGGGACAGGGAGCCTACGAGCAGTACTTC
- - TRBJ2-7 TRBV5-1 CATTGPSYEQYF TGCGCCACCACGGGACCAAGCTACGAGCAGTACTTC
TRBD2 - TRBJ2-2 TRBV7-2 CASSLDLLAMRELFF TGTGCCAGCAGCTTAGACTTACTAGCGATGAGGGAGCTGTTTTTT
- - TRBJ2-3 TRBV6-2/TRBV6-3 CASSPRGFTDTQYF TGTGCCAGCAGTCCCCGGGGGTTCACAGATACGCAGTATTTT
TRBD1 - TRBJ2-7 TRBV5-1 CASSSPGQSYEQYF TGCGCCAGCAGCTCCCCGGGACAGAGCTACGAGCAGTACTTC
- - TRBJ1-3 TRBV18 CASSPEGTGNTIYF TGTGCCAGCTCACCGGAAGGAACTGGAAACACCATATATTTT
- - TRBJ1-1 TRBV24-1 CATSGWNTEAFF TGTGCCACCAGTGGATGGAACACTGAAGCTTTCTTT
- - TRBJ2-4 TRBV9 CASSVDPFQDIQYF TGTGCCAGCAGCGTAGATCCATTCCAGGACATTCAGTACTTC
- - TRBJ1-1 TRBV9 CASSVAPGGTEAFF TGTGCCAGCAGCGTAGCGCCAGGAGGCACTGAAGCTTTCTTT
- - TRBJ2-3 TRBV2 CASRDNPGGPDTQYF TGTGCCAGCAGGGACAACCCAGGGGGGCCAGATACGCAGTATTTT
- - TRBJ2-7 TRBV5-1 CASSLGGMIVNLRF TGCGCCAGCAGCTTGGGGGGAATGATTGTAAATCTAAGGTTC
- - TRBJ1-2 TRBV7-9 CATSGTNYGYTF TGTGCCACCAGCGGTACTAACTATGGCTACACCTTC
- - TRBJ1-2 TRBV18 CASSQDGQYYGYTF TGTGCCAGCTCACAGGACGGACAGTACTATGGCTACACCTTC
TRBD2 once TRBJ2-5 TRBV7-2 CASSLARRLAGAQGTQYF TGTGCCAGCAGCTTAGCGCGTAGACTAGCGGGGGCTCAAGGGACCCAGTACTTC
- - TRBJ2-2 TRBV6-5 CASLFTGGNTGELFF TGTGCCAGCCTATTTACTGGAGGGAACACCGGGGAGCTGTTTTTT
- - TRBJ1-2 TRBV7-8 CATDNSTVPLGTRYTF TGTGCCACCGACAATTCGACCGTTCCCCTGGGGACCCGCTACACCTTC
- - TRBJ1-1 TRBV19 CASKNTEAFF TGTGCCAGTAAGAACACTGAAGCTTTCTTT
TRBD1 few TRBJ1-3 TRBV3-1/TRBV3-2 CASSQDKGARNTIYF TGTGCCAGCAGCCAAGATAAGGGGGCCAGAAACACCATATATTTT
- - TRBJ1-1 TRBV18 CASSPNGQGLTEAFF TGTGCCAGCTCCCCCAACGGGCAGGGTTTAACTGAAGCTTTCTTT
- - TRBJ1-1 TRBV7-8 CASSRLGLRNTEAFF TGTGCCAGCAGCAGACTGGGGTTAAGGAACACTGAAGCTTTCTTT
TRBD1 - TRBJ1-2 TRBV9 CASSVAGTGLLNYGYTF TGTGCCAGCAGCGTAGCAGGGACAGGGCTCCTCAACTATGGCTACACCTTC
TRBD1 - TRBJ1-1 TRBV9 CASSPRTGSTEAFF TGTGCCAGCAGCCCCCGGACAGGGTCGACTGAAGCTTTCTTT
TRBD2 - TRBJ2-7 TRBV19 CASSGGLAGGNGEQYF TGTGCCAGTAGTGGGGGACTAGCGGGAGGTAACGGCGAGCAGTACTTC
TRBD2 - TRBJ2-7 TRBV4-3 CASSQSGGGVGPYEQYF TGCGCCAGCAGCCAATCGGGAGGGGGAGTAGGCCCCTACGAGCAGTACTTC
TRBD1 - TRBJ2-3 TRBV11-3 CASSSGQGASGETYF TGTGCCAGCAGCTCCGGACAGGGGGCTAGCGGGGAGACGTATTTT
TRBD2 - TRBJ2-1 TRBV10-3 CAISEQSAGAYNEQFF TGTGCCATCAGTGAGCAATCCGCGGGAGCCTACAATGAGCAGTTCTTC
- - TRBJ1-6 TRBV10-2 CASGGEKGILYNSPLHF TGCGCCAGCGGGGGAGAGAAGGGAATACTCTATAATTCACCCCTCCACTTT
- once TRBJ2-7 TRBV5-1 CASSLDTTSSYEQYF TGCGCCAGCAGCTTGGATACTACGAGCTCCTACGAGCAGTACTTC
TRBD2 - TRBJ2-3 TRBV13 CASSIRTSGQLTDTQYF TGTGCCAGCAGCATCCGGACTAGCGGTCAACTCACAGATACGCAGTATTTT
- - TRBJ2-1 TRBV7-3 CASSPSGVGDEQFF TGTGCCAGCAGCCCCTCCGGAGTAGGAGATGAGCAGTTCTTC
- - TRBJ2-7 TRBV6-5 CASSQSLGIGQYF TGTGCCAGCAGTCAATCCTTAGGTATCGGGCAGTACTTC
TRBD2 - TRBJ2-1 TRBV7-2 CASSSQAGGPPYNEQFF TGTGCCAGCAGCTCCCAAGCGGGGGGGCCCCCCTACAATGAGCAGTTCTTC